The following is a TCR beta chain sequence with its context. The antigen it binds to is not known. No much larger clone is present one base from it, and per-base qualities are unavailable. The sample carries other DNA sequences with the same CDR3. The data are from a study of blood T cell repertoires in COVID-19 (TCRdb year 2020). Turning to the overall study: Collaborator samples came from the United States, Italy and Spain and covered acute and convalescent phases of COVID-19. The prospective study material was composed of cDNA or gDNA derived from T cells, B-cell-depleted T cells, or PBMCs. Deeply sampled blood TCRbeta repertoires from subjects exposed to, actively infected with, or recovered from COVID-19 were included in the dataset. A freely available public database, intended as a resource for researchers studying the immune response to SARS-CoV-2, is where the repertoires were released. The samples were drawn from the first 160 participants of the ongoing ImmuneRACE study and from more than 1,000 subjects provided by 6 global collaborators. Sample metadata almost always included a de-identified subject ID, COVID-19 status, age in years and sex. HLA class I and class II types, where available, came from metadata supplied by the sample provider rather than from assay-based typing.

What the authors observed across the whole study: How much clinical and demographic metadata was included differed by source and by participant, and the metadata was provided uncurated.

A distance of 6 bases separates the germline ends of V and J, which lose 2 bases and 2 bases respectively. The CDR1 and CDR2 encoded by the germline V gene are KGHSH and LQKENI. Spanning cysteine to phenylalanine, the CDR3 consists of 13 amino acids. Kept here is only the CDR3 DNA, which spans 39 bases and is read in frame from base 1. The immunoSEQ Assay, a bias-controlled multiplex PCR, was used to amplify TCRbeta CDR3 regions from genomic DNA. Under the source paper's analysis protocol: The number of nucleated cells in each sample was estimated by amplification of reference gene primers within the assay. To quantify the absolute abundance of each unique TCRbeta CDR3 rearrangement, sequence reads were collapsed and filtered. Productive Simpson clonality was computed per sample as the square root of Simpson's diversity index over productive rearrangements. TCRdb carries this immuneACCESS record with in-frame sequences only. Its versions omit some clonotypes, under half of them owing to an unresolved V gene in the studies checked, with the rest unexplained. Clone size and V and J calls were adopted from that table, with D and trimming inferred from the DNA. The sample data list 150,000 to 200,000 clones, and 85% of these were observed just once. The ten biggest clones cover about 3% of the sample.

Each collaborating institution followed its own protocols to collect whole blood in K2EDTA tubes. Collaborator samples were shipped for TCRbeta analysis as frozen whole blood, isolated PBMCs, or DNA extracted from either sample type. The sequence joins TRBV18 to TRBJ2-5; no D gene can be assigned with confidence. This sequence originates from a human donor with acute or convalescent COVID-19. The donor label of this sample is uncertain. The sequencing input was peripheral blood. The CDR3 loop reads CASSPGQQETQYF. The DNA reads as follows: TGTGCCAGCTCACCAGGGCAGCAAGAGACCCAGTACTTC.